These 31 T cell receptor beta chains share one sample of origin, sequenced in a study of beta chain features in type 1 diabetes. The isolated RNA, all of it, was reverse transcribed, so expressed TCRB transcripts were what got sequenced. Repertoires were generated with immunoSEQ multiplex PCR, while TCRdb's copy carries only in-frame clones and drops some. There are 350,000 to 450,000 clones in the sample; about 15% occur only once, and approximately 0.038% lies in the top ten. The sample comprised naive CD4+ T cells from blood. The receptors here all came from a man under 40 in good health.

The genes are TRBV7-2 and TRBJ2-1; a weak D match, TRBD2 (6 bases). V gave up 4 bases and J gave up 6 bases, with 19 bases separating them. CDR3 length: 16 residues. Germline CDR1 reads SGHTA; CDR2 reads FQGNSA. The CDR3 region has the DNA TGTGCCAGCAGCTGGGTCGGGGGTATGAAAGGCAATGAGCAGTTCTTC. This sequence encodes CASSWVGGMKGNEQFF.

This clone was seen only a few times. This chain links TRBV7-2 with TRBJ2-6; D is possibly TRBD1 or TRBD2 (5 bases each). Between the trimmed V and J ends, which lost 1 base and 0 bases, there was a span of 16 bases. Germline V gene data show CDR1 as SGHTA and CDR2 as FQGNSA. The CDR3 is 19 residues long. The chain's CDR3 is CASSLDPGPLNSGANVLTF. CDR3 bases: TGTGCCAGCAGCTTAGATCCGGGGCCCCTCAACTCTGGGGCCAACGTCCTGACTTTC.

This clone was seen only a few times. V usage is TRBV4-2 and J usage is TRBJ1-5; weak D call: TRBD1 (6 bases). The CDR3 has 15 residues. CDR1 and CDR2 from the germline V gene are LGHNA and YNFKEQ. V lost 0 bases, J lost 6 bases, and 12 bases lay in between. CDR3 coding DNA: TGTGCCAGCAGCCAAGATCTAGGGGGAGGTCAGCCCCAGCATTTT. Translated, it gives CASSQDLGGGQPQHF.

The sample holds a few counts of this clone. The chain combines TRBV7-2 with TRBJ2-3, with 9 bases fitting TRBD2. CDR1 SGHTA and CDR2 FQGNSA come from the germline V gene. The V segment lost 2 bases and the J segment 4 bases; nucleotides outside the gene matches: 13. CDR3 length: 18 amino acids. DNA of the CDR3: TGTGCCAGCAGCTTATCTACTAGCGGGCCTCAGGCCCCAGATACGCAGTATTTT. It translates to CASSLSTSGPQAPDTQYF.

Only one count was recorded for this clone. The chain has TRBV11-3 and TRBJ2-1; TRBD2 aligns across 8 bases. The V gene's germline CDR1 is SGHNT and CDR2 YENEEA. The V gene end was trimmed by 3 bases and the J gene end by 9 bases; junction bases not matched to a gene: 7. This CDR3 spans 14 amino acids. The DNA of the CDR3 is TGTGCCAGCAGCTTGGCGGGAGGCACCGGTGAGCAGTTCTTC. Encoded protein: CASSLAGGTGEQFF.

The chain carries TRBV9 and TRBJ1-1; D might be TRBD1 (5 bases). From germline, CDR1 is SGDLS and CDR2 YYNGEE. The V end lost 0 bases, the J end lost 3 bases, and 18 bases lay between the germline ends. The CDR3 sequence is 17 residues long. The chain's CDR3 is CASSVGRSAGRDTEAFF. The CDR3, as DNA: TGTGCCAGCAGCGTAGGAAGGAGCGCAGGGAGGGACACTGAAGCTTTCTTT.

CDR3 protein: CASSLRGLGNTIYF. CDR3 DNA sequence: TGTGCCAGCAGTTTACGAGGGCTCGGAAACACCATATATTTT. This chain joins TRBV28 and TRBJ1-3; the D is unclear. The CDR3 has 14 amino acids. Between the trimmed V and J ends, which lost 2 bases and 4 bases, there was a span of 9 bases. Germline CDR1 and CDR2: MDHEN and SYDVKM.

This clone was recorded a few times. The chain is built from TRBV9 and TRBJ1-5; no clear D. CDR1 SGDLS and CDR2 YYNGEE come from the germline V gene. The CDR3 totals 13 residues. Trimming pared 3 bases from V and 4 bases from J, leaving 8 bases between. The CDR3 coding sequence is TGTGCCAGCAGCGCAGCCCCTAATCAGCCCCAGCATTTT. Amino acid sequence: CASSAAPNQPQHF.

This chain's CDR3 is CASSKPGQGPQEQYV. CDR3 coding DNA: TGTGCCAGCAGCAAACCTGGACAGGGGCCTCAGGAGCAGTACGTC. The J gene is TRBJ2-7, the V gene TRBV21-1; the D call in the table, TRBD1, was not verified against the DNA. TRBV21-1 is a listed pseudogene. The CDR3 sequence is 15 residues long.

There are a few counts of this clone. The V call is TRBV29-1, the J call TRBJ2-3; 11 bases map to TRBD2. The CDR3 contains 12 residues. Germline values: CDR1 SQVTM, CDR2 ANQGSEA. The V and J ends lost 8 bases and 5 bases, in that order; junction bases with no gene match: 3. CDR3 sequence: CSTSGGEDTQYF. DNA of the CDR3: TGCAGCACTAGCGGGGGCGAAGATACGCAGTATTTT.

This clone was seen only a few times. The rearrangement uses TRBV2 and TRBJ2-2; no firm D call. There are 14 residues in the CDR3. Trimming shortened V by 6 bases and J by 3 bases, and 11 bases separated the two germline ends. CDR1 and CDR2 (germline): SNHLY, FYNNEI. CDR3 amino acids: CASSALRDTGELFF. DNA of the CDR3: TGTGCCAGCAGCGCCCTCCGGGACACCGGGGAGCTGTTTTTT.

J is TRBJ1-2 and V is TRBV29-1, with D uncertain. The CDR3 is made up of 13 amino acids. Germline V gives CDR1 SQVTM, CDR2 ANQGSEA. The ends were cut back, 7 bases at V and 2 bases at J, with 14 bases in the middle. CDR3: CSANHVKNYGYTF. CDR3 in DNA: TGCAGCGCCAATCACGTGAAGAACTATGGCTACACCTTC. Full variable domain (remainder filled in from reference TRBV29-1 and TRBJ1-2): SAVISQKPSRDICQRGTSLTIQCQVDSQVTMMFWYRQQPGQSLTLIATANQGSEATYESGFVIDKFPISRPNLTFSTLTVSNMSPEDSSIYLCSANHVKNYGYTFGSGTRLTVV.

V is TRBV9 and J is TRBJ1-1; D is possibly TRBD1 (6 bases). CDR1 is SGDLS, CDR2 YYNGEE, per germline. The CDR3 is 19 amino acids. V gave up 1 base and J gave up 4 bases, with 26 bases separating them. CDR3 sequence: CASSVKWWDIGAWPTEAFF. CDR3 nucleotides: TGTGCCAGCAGCGTAAAATGGTGGGACATTGGCGCCTGGCCCACTGAAGCTTTCTTT.

This clone was counted a few times. V is TRBV7-3 and J is TRBJ2-2; 11 nucleotides agree with TRBD2. Germline values: CDR1 SGHTA, CDR2 FQGTGA. The CDR3 has 16 amino acids. Trimming removed 4 bases from V and 4 bases from J; junction bases left unmatched: 5. As DNA, the CDR3 is TGTGCCAGCAGCTACCCCGGGACTAGCGGCACCGGGGAGCTGTTTTTT. Protein product: CASSYPGTSGTGELFF.

The chain is built from TRBV15 and TRBJ1-2; D is uncertain. The CDR3 contains 16 residues. CDR1 is LNHNV, CDR2 YYDKDF, per germline (reference sequence). Deletions cut 0 bases from V and 1 base from J, with 12 bases between. This chain's CDR3 is CATSREAANLNYGYTF. The CDR3 DNA reads as TGTGCCACCAGCAGAGAGGCGGCGAATCTTAACTATGGCTACACCTTC. The variable domain in full, with the rest retrieved from reference TRBV15 and TRBJ1-2, is DAMVIQNPRYQVTQFGKPVTLSCSQTLNHNVMYWYQQKSSQAPKLLFHYYDKDFNNEADTPDNFQSRRPNTSFCFLDIRSPGLGDTAMYLCATSREAANLNYGYTFGSGTRLTVV.

The table lists this clone with a few counts. J is TRBJ2-7 and V is TRBV6-5; D possibly corresponds to TRBD1 (5 bases). The V gene lost 2 bases and the J gene lost 3 bases, with 11 bases spanning the gap. The V gene's germline CDR1 is MNHEY and CDR2 SVGAGI. This CDR3 has 14 amino acids. CDR3: CASSYRQNYYEQYF. The CDR3 bases are TGTGCCAGCAGTTACCGACAGAACTACTACGAGCAGTACTTC.

V usage is TRBV11-2 and J usage is TRBJ2-2, with no clear D. The V and J ends lost 1 base and 5 bases respectively, with 5 bases between them. This CDR3 has 13 residues. Germline V lookup: CDR1 SGHAT, CDR2 FQNNGV. This CDR3 reads CASSLADTGELFF. CDR3 bases: TGTGCCAGCAGCTTAGCAGATACCGGGGAGCTGTTTTTT.

For this clone: At one boundary the junction diverges from the germline segment, which might be a read error. The chain combines TRBV9 with TRBJ2-1; 11 bases match TRBD2. CDR1 and CDR2 (germline): SGDLS, YYNGEE. The CDR3 has 12 amino acids. In nucleotides, the CDR3 is TGTGCCAGCAGCGTAGTAGCGGGGGGGCAAGTCTTC. Amino acids: CASSVVAGGQVF.

V usage is TRBV9 and J usage is TRBJ2-5, with TRBD2 identical over 8 bases. Germline V lookup: CDR1 SGDLS, CDR2 YYNGEE. This CDR3 is 15 amino acids long. Trimming cost V 3 bases and J 5 bases; bases outside gene matches: 9. CDR3 sequence: CASSGTGTSKETQYF. The CDR3 DNA reads as TGTGCCAGCAGCGGAACCGGGACTAGTAAGGAGACCCAGTACTTC.

This rearrangement joins TRBV7-6 to TRBJ1-1; D is ambiguous. V gave up 3 bases and J gave up 2 bases, with 13 bases separating them. This CDR3 spans 15 amino acids. The germline gives CDR1 SGHVS, CDR2 FNYEAQ. The CDR3 coding sequence is TGTGCCAGCAGCTTCTACGTCCCGGGAAACACTGAAGCTTTCTTT. Translating it yields CASSFYVPGNTEAFF.

In its sample, this clone was seen a few times. The chain uses TRBV6-5 and TRBJ2-1, with 13 bases fitting TRBD2. With 5 bases clipped from V and 15 bases from J, the junction kept 7 bases outside the gene matches. The CDR3 has 13 residues. The germline V gene encodes CDR1 MNHEY and CDR2 SVGAGI. DNA of the CDR3: TGTGCCAGCAGTCTCGGACTAGCGGGAGATACGTTCTTC. Translating gives CASSLGLAGDTFF.

This clone was counted a few times. The chain links TRBV4-3 to TRBJ2-5; D is unclear. V was trimmed by 0 bases and J by 1 base, leaving 9 bases between them. The CDR3 covers 15 residues. The germline CDR1 and CDR2 sequences are LGHNA and YSLEER. CDR3 amino acids: CASSQEFHPQETQYF. CDR3 sequence (DNA): TGCGCCAGCAGCCAAGAATTTCACCCCCAAGAGACCCAGTACTTC.

V gene TRBV7-2 combines with J gene TRBJ2-2; D might be TRBD2 (6 bases). The CDR3 extends over 16 amino acids. Trimming removed 5 bases from V and 4 bases from J, with 17 bases in between. Germline assignment: CDR1 SGHTA and CDR2 FQGNSA. CDR3 residues: CASSPAGKRGTGELFF. The CDR3 coding sequence is TGTGCCAGCAGCCCCGCGGGGAAGAGGGGCACCGGGGAGCTGTTTTTT.

Notes on this clone: The same CDR3 is also encoded by other DNA sequences in this sample. The rearrangement uses TRBV9 and TRBJ2-3; D is uncertain. In germline, CDR1 is SGDLS, CDR2 YYNGEE. The CDR3 runs 13 residues. Trimming shortened V by 3 bases and J by 0 bases, and 5 bases separated the two germline ends. In nucleotides, the CDR3 is TGTGCCAGCAGCGGAACTAGCACAGATACGCAGTATTTT. Translation: CASSGTSTDTQYF.

This clone was seen only a few times. The chain joins TRBV5-1 to TRBJ2-1, with D unclear. Germline values: CDR1 SGHRS, CDR2 YFSETQ. The CDR3 runs 15 residues. V shed 0 bases and J shed 5 bases, with 12 bases lying between them. Written as DNA, the CDR3 is TGCGCCAGCAGCTTGGTCGAAAAAGCTAACAATGAGCAGTTCTTC. Its translation: CASSLVEKANNEQFF.

V is TRBV7-9 and J is TRBJ2-5; 7 bases line up with TRBD2. The CDR3 loop spans 15 amino acids. Germline loops: CDR1 SEHNR, CDR2 FQNEAQ (reference sequence). Germline trimming cut 7 bases from V and 5 bases from J; bases unmatched to any gene: 13. CDR3 residues: CASNPLREAGETQYF. The CDR3 DNA reads as TGTGCCAGCAACCCCCTTCGGGAGGCGGGGGAGACCCAGTACTTC.

V and J are TRBV6-5 and TRBJ2-7; D not certain. From germline, CDR1 is MNHEY and CDR2 SVGAGI. The V gene lost 5 bases and the J gene lost 13 bases, with 18 bases spanning the gap. This CDR3 is 12 amino acids long. Here the CDR3 DNA reads TGTGCCAGCAGTAACCGTATCGGACCAGTCTACGTC. It codes for CASSNRIGPVYV.

The chain has TRBV7-2 and TRBJ2-1; D not certain. The CDR3 consists of 14 residues. V lost 3 bases and J 2 bases, leaving 8 bases between the germline ends. The germline gives CDR1 SGHTA, CDR2 FQGNSA. CDR3 DNA sequence: TGTGCCAGCAGCTTCGTAAGAGCCTACAATGAGCAGTTCTTC. Amino acid sequence: CASSFVRAYNEQFF.

This clone was counted ten times or more. The chain employs TRBV14 and TRBJ2-3, with D possibly matching TRBD1 (5 bases). Germline assignment: CDR1 SGHDN and CDR2 FVKESK. CDR3 length equals 14 residues. V lost 4 bases and J 4 bases, leaving 12 bases between the germline ends. Here the CDR3 DNA reads TGTGCCAGCAGCCCGGTTCTAGGGGCAGATACGCAGTATTTT. It is translated as CASSPVLGADTQYF.

J is TRBJ2-7 and V is TRBV6-6, with 10 positions matching TRBD2. The CDR3 is made up of 15 amino acids. V lost 6 bases to trimming and J lost 4 bases; unmatched junction nucleotides: 9. Germline V gives CDR1 MNHNY, CDR2 SVGAGI (reference sequence). The chain's CDR3 is CASRSVAGGWYEQYF. The CDR3 bases are TGTGCCAGCAGATCAGTAGCGGGGGGTTGGTACGAGCAGTACTTC.

This clone was picked up one time. The rearrangement joins TRBV4-1 to TRBJ2-1; the D gene could be TRBD1 or TRBD2 (5 bases each). The CDR3 loop spans 13 amino acids. Germline-derived CDR1 and CDR2 are MGHRA and YSYEKL. The ends were cut back, 3 bases at V and 9 bases at J, with 12 bases in the middle. CDR3 sequence reads: CASSHSAGTEQFF. The DNA for the CDR3 is TGCGCCAGCAGCCACTCTGCCGGGACTGAGCAGTTCTTC.